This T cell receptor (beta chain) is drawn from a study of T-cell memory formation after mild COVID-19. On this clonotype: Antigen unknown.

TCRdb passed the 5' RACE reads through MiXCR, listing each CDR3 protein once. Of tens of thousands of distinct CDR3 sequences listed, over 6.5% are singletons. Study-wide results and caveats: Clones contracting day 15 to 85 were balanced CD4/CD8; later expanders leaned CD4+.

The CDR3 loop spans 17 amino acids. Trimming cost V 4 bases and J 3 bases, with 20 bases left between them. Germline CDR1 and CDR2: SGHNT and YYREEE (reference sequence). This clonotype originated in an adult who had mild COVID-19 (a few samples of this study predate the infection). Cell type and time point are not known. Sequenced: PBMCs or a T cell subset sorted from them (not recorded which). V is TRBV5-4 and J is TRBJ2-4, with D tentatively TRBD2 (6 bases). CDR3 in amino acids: CASSGDPRKEGKNIQYF. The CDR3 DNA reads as TGTGCCAGCAGCGGGGACCCAAGGAAGGAGGGCAAAAACATTCAGTACTTC.